The rows below give T cell receptor beta chains drawn from one sample of a study of graft-versus-host responses after intestinal transplantation. Antigens of these TCRs are unknown. Libraries were prepared by immunoSEQ multiplex PCR; TCRdb keeps only in-frame clonotypes and omits some of them. The sample contains around 50,000 clones, around 90% of which appear only once. The input for sequencing was unstimulated CD4+ T cells sorted from spleen or lymph node cells, taken before transplant. These receptors were obtained from a human donor who was the organ donor for an intestinal transplant. CDR3s include the opening cysteine and the closing phenylalanine or tryptophan. D genes are given only for firm matches. Size values are once, few and many counts, or a class for expanded clones, and some rows have none.

>TRBD2|TRBV29-1|TRBJ2-2|.
CSVAKREDTGELFF
TGCAGCGTTGCCAAGCGGGAGGACACCGGGGAGCTGTTTTTT
>.|TRBV19|TRBJ2-7|once
CASSLGRPGVYEQYF
TGTGCCAGTAGTCTGGGACGCCCGGGGGTGTACGAGCAGTACTTC
>TRBD2|TRBV7-3|TRBJ2-2|few
CASSLERRELTGELFF
TGTGCCAGCAGCTTAGAAAGGCGGGAGCTCACCGGGGAGCTGTTTTTT
>.|TRBV6-6|TRBJ1-5|few
CASSYSAEREHF
TGTGCCAGCAGTTACTCGGCTGAACGGGAGCATTTT
>.|TRBV7-3|TRBJ2-1|.
CASSLTHGNEQFF
TGTGCCAGCAGCTTAACCCACGGCAATGAGCAGTTCTTC
>.|TRBV4-1|TRBJ2-6|.
CASSQEQGGSGANVLTF
TGCGCCAGCAGCCAAGAGCAGGGCGGCTCTGGGGCCAACGTCCTGACTTTC
>.|TRBV4-2|TRBJ1-5|.
CASSRDSQPQHF
TGTGCCAGCAGCCGGGACTCCCAGCCCCAGCATTTT
>TRBD1|TRBV6-5|TRBJ1-2|.
CASSYYGQVANYGYTF
TGTGCCAGCAGTTATTACGGACAGGTAGCTAACTATGGCTACACCTTC
>TRBD2|TRBV4-1|TRBJ2-4|.
CASSQAHSNWEGKNIQYF
TGCGCCAGCAGCCAAGCTCACTCTAATTGGGAGGGCAAAAACATTCAGTACTTC
>TRBD2|TRBV5-1|TRBJ2-7|.
CASSSLADQYEQYF
TGCGCCAGCAGCTCCCTAGCGGACCAATACGAGCAGTACTTC
>TRBD1|TRBV28|TRBJ1-4|.
CASSLDRGRANEKLFF
TGTGCCAGCAGTTTAGACAGGGGGCGTGCTAATGAAAAACTGTTTTTT
>.|TRBV4-1|TRBJ1-4|.
CASSQDTEKLFF
TGCGCCAGCAGCCAAGACACAGAAAAACTGTTTTTT
>TRBD1|TRBV4-2|TRBJ1-4|.
CASSQVQGPGQGRLATNEKLFF
TGTGCCAGCAGCCAAGTTCAGGGCCCGGGACAGGGTAGGCTTGCAACTAATGAAAAACTGTTTTTT
>.|TRBV5-8|TRBJ2-1|.
CASSSAGNSYRFKFF
TGTGCCAGCAGCTCGGCAGGGAACTCCTACCGATTTAAGTTCTTC
>TRBD1|TRBV7-9|TRBJ1-2|.
CASSSPLGTAYGYTF
TGTGCCAGCAGCTCCCCCCTGGGGACAGCCTATGGCTACACCTTC
>.|TRBV11-2|TRBJ2-1|once
CASSLGQGVINEQFF
TGTGCCAGCAGCTTAGGGCAGGGCGTGATCAATGAGCAGTTCTTC
>TRBD1|TRBV12-5|TRBJ2-1|.
CASGWTGENEQFF
TGTGCTAGTGGTTGGACAGGGGAGAATGAGCAGTTCTTC
>.|TRBV9|TRBJ2-6|.
CASSVVRGGISGANVLTF
TGTGCCAGCAGCGTAGTTCGGGGCGGGATCTCTGGGGCCAACGTCCTGACTTTC
>.|TRBV18|TRBJ2-1|.
CASSPSASSYNEQFF
TGTGCCAGCTCACCTTCGGCTAGCTCCTACAATGAGCAGTTCTTC
>.|TRBV7-2|TRBJ1-1|.
CASSVSRAATEAFF
TGTGCCAGCAGCGTATCCAGGGCGGCCACTGAAGCTTTCTTT
>.|TRBV25-1|TRBJ2-5|.
CASSDLGRGYQETQYF
TGTGCCAGCAGTGATCTGGGCAGGGGATACCAAGAGACCCAGTACTTC
>.|TRBV7-9|TRBJ2-3|.
CASSFGGQTDTQYF
TGTGCCAGCAGCTTCGGGGGGCAGACAGATACGCAGTATTTT
>.|TRBV12-2|TRBJ2-5|.
CASRLAPGHLYF
TGTGCAAGTCGCTTAGCCCCGGGACATTTGTACTTC
>TRBD1|TRBV4-2|TRBJ2-2|.
CASSQDQGADTGELFF
TGTGCCAGCAGCCAAGATCAGGGGGCGGACACCGGGGAGCTGTTTTTT
>.|TRBV6-5|TRBJ2-7|.
CASSYSGAGEQYF
TGTGCCAGCAGTTACTCGGGAGCAGGCGAGCAGTACTTC
>TRBD2|TRBV2|TRBJ2-7|.
CASKRAGGPYEQYF
TGTGCCAGCAAAAGGGCGGGAGGGCCCTACGAGCAGTACTTC
>.|TRBV11-1|TRBJ2-7|once
CASSPSTGSYEQYF
TGTGCCAGCAGCCCCTCGACTGGGTCCTACGAGCAGTACTTC
>TRBD2|TRBV27|TRBJ2-1|.
CASSPKLSGRGYNEQFF
TGTGCCAGCAGTCCCAAGCTTAGCGGGAGAGGGTACAATGAGCAGTTCTTC
>.|TRBV6-1|TRBJ2-1|few
CASTSSSAGGYEQFF
TGTGCCAGCACCTCCAGTAGTGCAGGGGGGTATGAGCAGTTCTTC
>TRBD1|TRBV7-3|TRBJ1-2|.
CASSPGQGSGYTF
TGTGCCAGCAGCCCCGGACAGGGGTCTGGCTACACCTTC
>.|TRBV19|TRBJ2-2|.
CASQTIAEYTGELFF
TGTGCCAGTCAAACGATAGCGGAGTACACCGGGGAGCTGTTTTTT
>TRBD2|TRBV9|TRBJ2-2|.
CASSAYSGMMSGELFF
TGTGCCAGCAGCGCATATAGCGGGATGATGTCCGGGGAGCTGTTTTTT
>TRBD2|TRBV7-3|TRBJ2-1|.
CASSASTSGMFF
TGTGCCAGCAGCGCATCTACTAGCGGTATGTTCTTC